The next 6 T cell receptor beta chains were all read from a single sample in a study of blood T cell repertoires in COVID-19. The method was immunoSEQ multiplex PCR; TCRdb's version includes in-frame clones alone and lacks a portion of them. The sample has fewer than 250,000 clones, approximately 86% seen once; the top ten hold less than 5%. Input material: PBMCs or T cells enriched from blood (not recorded which). Receptors were obtained from a woman aged 35 to 49 with acute COVID-19.

V is TRBV28 and J is TRBJ1-1; TRBD1 matches at 7 bases. Unmatched junction bases numbered 10, after V lost 6 bases and J lost 0 bases. The CDR3 totals 16 residues. Germline assignment: CDR1 MDHEN and CDR2 SYDVKM. CDR3 protein: CASSYYKTGMNTEAFF. Written as DNA, the CDR3 is TGTGCCAGCAGCTATTATAAGACAGGGATGAACACTGAAGCTTTCTTT.

This chain connects TRBV5-1 to TRBJ2-7; TRBD2 agrees at 8 bases. Germline values: CDR1 SGHRS, CDR2 YFSETQ. The CDR3 consists of 13 residues. The V and J ends lost 4 bases and 4 bases, in that order; junction bases with no gene match: 4. The CDR3 is CASSESGSYEQYF. The CDR3, as DNA: TGCGCCAGCAGCGAGAGCGGGAGTTACGAGCAGTACTTC. Full variable domain (missing parts from reference TRBV5-1 and TRBJ2-7): KAGVTQTPRYLIKTRGQQVTLSCSPISGHRSVSWYQQTPGQGLQFLFEYFSETQRNKGNFPGRFSGRQFSNSRSEMNVSTLELGDSALYLCASSESGSYEQYFGPGTRLTVT.

The CDR3 nucleotides are TGTGCCACCAGTGGATCCCGAGGAGTAGCGGGCTCGAATGAGCAGTTCTTC. Amino acids: CATSGSRGVAGSNEQFF. The rearrangement links TRBV24-1 to TRBJ2-1; 7 bases fit TRBD2. The trim removed 5 bases at V and 7 bases at J, leaving 16 bases unmatched. Looked up from germline, CDR1 is KGHDR and CDR2 is SFDVKD. This CDR3 has 17 amino acids.

The chain combines TRBV2 with TRBJ2-2; 7 nucleotides line up with TRBD2. CDR1 and CDR2 (germline): SNHLY, FYNNEI. CDR3 length equals 15 residues. J lost 3 bases, V lost 8 bases, and 9 bases had no gene match. CDR3 in amino acids: CASSPASGDTGELFF. The CDR3 coding sequence is TGTGCCAGCTCCCCTGCTAGCGGTGACACCGGGGAGCTGTTTTTT.

This rearrangement joins TRBV3-1 (or the pseudogene TRBV3-2) to TRBJ2-5; D not certain. The CDR3 is 13 amino acids. Germline CDR1 and CDR2: LGHDT and YNNKEL (reference sequence). Trimming removed 0 bases at V and 7 bases at J, with 9 bases between. The CDR3 nucleotides read TGTGCCAGCAGCCAAGAGAGCGACGGGACCCAGTACTTC. Translated: CASSQESDGTQYF.

A few counts support this clone. V usage is TRBV9 and J usage is TRBJ2-2; no clear D gene. From germline, CDR1 is SGDLS and CDR2 YYNGEE. The ends were cut back, 4 bases at V and 5 bases at J, with 18 bases in the middle. The CDR3 contains 16 residues. The CDR3 reads CASSSTLVWSTGELFF. The CDR3 bases are TGTGCCAGCAGCTCGACTCTAGTTTGGTCTACCGGGGAGCTGTTTTTT.